The next 9 T cell receptor beta chains were all read from a single sample in a study of cytomegalovirus exposure and HLA in healthy donors. The assay was immunoSEQ multiplex PCR, and TCRdb's table has in-frame clones only and misses some. The table has 150,000 to 180,000 clones, 86% seen once. Sequenced sample: PBMCs. These receptors all come from a man aged 18 to 29 in good health and CMV-seropositive.

CDR3 nucleotide sequence: TGTGCCAGCAGTGAAGAGGGGACAGAGCGGGATGGCTACACCTTC. It codes for CASSEEGTERDGYTF. This chain joins TRBV6-1 and TRBJ1-2; 7 nucleotides agree with TRBD1. V was clipped by 1 base and J by 6 bases; unmatched bases: 8. The CDR3 is made up of 15 amino acids. From germline, CDR1 is MNHNS and CDR2 SASEGT.

This sequence joins TRBV7-2 and TRBJ2-3; 9 positions match TRBD2. CDR1 is SGHTA, CDR2 FQGNSA, per germline. With 5 bases clipped from V and 4 bases from J, the junction kept 10 bases outside the gene matches. This CDR3 comprises 16 residues. The CDR3: CASSLRGGRAADTQYF. CDR3 in DNA: TGTGCCAGCAGCCTACGAGGCGGGAGGGCCGCAGATACGCAGTATTTT.

This chain connects TRBV29-1 to TRBJ2-1, with 11 bases aligning to TRBD2. The length of the CDR3 is 15 residues. CDR1 is SQVTM and CDR2 is ANQGSEA in the germline V gene. Losses at the gene ends were 4 bases for V and 8 bases for J; bases not matched to a gene: 10. CDR3 coding DNA: TGCAGCGTTGGGCCCCTTAGCGGGAGGGCCGATGAGCAGTTCTTC. Amino acid sequence: CSVGPLSGRADEQFF.

The V and J genes are TRBV10-2 and TRBJ2-1, with 10 bases identical to TRBD2. V was pared by 6 bases and J by 8 bases, with 7 bases of the junction left unmatched. There are 14 residues in the CDR3. The germline V gene has CDR1 WSHSY and CDR2 SAAADI. The CDR3 region is CASRGSGRADEQFF. In nucleotides, the CDR3 is TGCGCCAGCAGGGGAAGCGGGAGGGCCGATGAGCAGTTCTTC.

This chain uses TRBV5-6 with TRBJ1-3; possible D gene TRBD1, 5 bases. V lost 4 bases to trimming and J lost 6 bases, with 11 bases between them. Germline V lookup: CDR1 SGHDT, CDR2 YYEEEE. The CDR3 extends over 13 amino acids. CDR3 DNA: TGTGCCAGCAGCGTCAGGGTGGAAAACACCATATATTTT. This gives the protein CASSVRVENTIYF.

The V call is TRBV4-3, the J call TRBJ1-2, with 10 bases matching TRBD1. Trimming cost V 3 bases and J 3 bases; bases outside gene matches: 13. This CDR3 spans 18 amino acids. Germline CDR1 and CDR2: LGHNA and YSLEER. CDR3 region: CASSQLTGGEGRDYGYTF. The CDR3 coding sequence is TGCGCCAGCAGCCAGTTGACAGGGGGCGAGGGTCGAGACTATGGCTACACCTTC.

The chain employs TRBV4-1 and TRBJ2-5, with D tentatively TRBD2 (6 bases). Germline-derived CDR1 and CDR2 are MGHRA and YSYEKL. The V end was cut by 5 bases, the J end by 5 bases, with 12 bases between. CDR3 length: 13 amino acids. The CDR3 DNA reads as TGCGCCAGCAGCTTCACAGGAGGGGAGACCCAGTACTTC. It codes for CASSFTGGETQYF.

The chain combines TRBV6-1 with TRBJ2-7; 7 bases are shared with TRBD1. Germline lookup yields CDR1 MNHNS and CDR2 SASEGT. This CDR3 spans 18 amino acids. The junction had 11 bases not matched to a gene; V was cut back by 0 bases and J by 0 bases. CDR3 in amino acids: CASSEALRGRLSSYEQYF. In DNA, the CDR3 is TGTGCCAGCAGTGAAGCGTTAAGGGGGCGTCTAAGCTCCTACGAGCAGTACTTC.

J is TRBJ1-1 and V is TRBV7-9, with D perhaps matching TRBD1 (6 bases). Germline lookup yields CDR1 SEHNR and CDR2 FQNEAQ (reference sequence). Trimming cost V 5 bases and J 4 bases, with 17 bases left between them. The CDR3 is made up of 15 amino acids. CDR3 sequence: CASSTRQDWATEAFF. The CDR3 bases are TGTGCCAGCAGCACCCGACAGGATTGGGCCACTGAAGCTTTCTTT. The variable domain in full, with the rest retrieved from reference TRBV7-9 and TRBJ1-1, is DTGVSQNPRHKITKRGQNVTFRCDPISEHNRLYWYRQTLGQGPEFLTYFQNEAQLEKSRLLSDRFSAERPKGSFSTLEIQRTEQGDSAMYLCASSTRQDWATEAFFGQGTRLTVV.